This TCR beta chain appears in the sequencing data of a study of blood T cell repertoires in COVID-19. Original data processing: Amplification of reference gene primers provided the estimated nucleated cell counts. Libraries were prepared by immunoSEQ multiplex PCR; TCRdb keeps only in-frame clonotypes and omits some of them. V and J calls and clone size follow that table, whereas D and trimming were derived from the DNA. The sample has approximately 80,000 clones; 82% are singletons. The V and J ends lost 8 bases and 1 base respectively, with 8 bases between them. CDR1 is MGHDK, CDR2 SYGVNS, per germline. CDR3 length: 13 amino acids.

The sequence was obtained from a human donor in a cohort sampled during active COVID-19. Input material: peripheral blood. The chain carries TRBV25-1 and TRBJ1-4; D is possibly TRBD1 (5 bases). The CDR3 protein is CASGALTNEKLFF. CDR3 DNA: TGTGCCAGCGGGGCTCTAACTAATGAAAAACTGTTTTTT.